This T cell receptor (beta chain) was profiled in a study of cytomegalovirus exposure and HLA in healthy donors. Per germline, CDR1 LNHNV and CDR2 YYDKDF (reference sequence). After removal of 3 bases from V and 4 bases from J, the junction contained 3 bases not matched to a gene. The CDR3 has 15 residues. Both 60 Vbeta primers and 13 Jbeta primers went into the PCR. Libraries were prepared by immunoSEQ multiplex PCR; TCRdb keeps only in-frame clonotypes and omits some of them. The sample consists of about 130,000 clones, approximately 89% of them appearing once. This TCR came from a woman under 40 in good health and CMV-seropositive. The specimen sequenced was PBMCs. V gene TRBV15 combines with J gene TRBJ2-1; 10 bases agree with TRBD2. The CDR3 here is CATSSGLAVYNEQFF. The CDR3 DNA sequence: TGTGCCACCAGCAGTGGACTAGCGGTGTACAATGAGCAGTTCTTC.